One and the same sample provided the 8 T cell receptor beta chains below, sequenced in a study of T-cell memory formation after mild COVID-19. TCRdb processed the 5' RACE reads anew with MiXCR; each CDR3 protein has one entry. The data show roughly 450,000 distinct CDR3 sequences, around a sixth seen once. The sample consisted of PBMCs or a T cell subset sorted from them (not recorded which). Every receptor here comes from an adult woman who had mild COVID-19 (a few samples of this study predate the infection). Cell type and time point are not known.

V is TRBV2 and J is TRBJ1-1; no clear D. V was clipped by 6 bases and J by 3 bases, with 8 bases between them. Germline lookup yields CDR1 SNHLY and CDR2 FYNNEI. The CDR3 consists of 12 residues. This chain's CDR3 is CASSIRDTEAFF. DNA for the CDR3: TGTGCCAGCAGCATAAGGGACACTGAAGCTTTCTTT.

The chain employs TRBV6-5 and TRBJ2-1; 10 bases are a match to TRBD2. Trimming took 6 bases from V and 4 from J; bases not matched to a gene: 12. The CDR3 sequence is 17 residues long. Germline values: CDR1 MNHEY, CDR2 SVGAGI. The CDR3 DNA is TGTGCCAGCAGGAGTTCCCCCGGGACTAGCGCGTACAATGAGCAGTTCTTC. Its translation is CASRSSPGTSAYNEQFF.

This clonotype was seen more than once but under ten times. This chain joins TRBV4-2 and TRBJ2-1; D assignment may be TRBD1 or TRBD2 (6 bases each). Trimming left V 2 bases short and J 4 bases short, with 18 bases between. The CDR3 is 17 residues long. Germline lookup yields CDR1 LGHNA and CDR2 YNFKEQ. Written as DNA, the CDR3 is TGTGCCAGCAGCCAATACCAACAGGGAGGAGGGTACAATGAGCAGTTCTTC. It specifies CASSQYQQGGGYNEQFF.

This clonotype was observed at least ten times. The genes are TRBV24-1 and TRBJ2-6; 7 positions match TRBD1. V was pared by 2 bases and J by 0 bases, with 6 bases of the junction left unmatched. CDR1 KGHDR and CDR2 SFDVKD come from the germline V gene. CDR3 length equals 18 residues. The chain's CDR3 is CATSDSRGRRSGANVLTF. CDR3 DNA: TGTGCCACCAGTGATTCGAGGGGGCGCCGCTCTGGGGCCAACGTCCTGACTTTC.

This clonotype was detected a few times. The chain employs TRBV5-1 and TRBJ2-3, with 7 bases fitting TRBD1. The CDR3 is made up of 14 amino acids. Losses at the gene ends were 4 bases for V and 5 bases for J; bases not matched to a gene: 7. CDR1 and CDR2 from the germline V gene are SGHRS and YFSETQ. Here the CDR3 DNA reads TGCGCCAGCAGCCCTGGGGACAGTGGAGATACGCAGTATTTT. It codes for CASSPGDSGDTQYF.

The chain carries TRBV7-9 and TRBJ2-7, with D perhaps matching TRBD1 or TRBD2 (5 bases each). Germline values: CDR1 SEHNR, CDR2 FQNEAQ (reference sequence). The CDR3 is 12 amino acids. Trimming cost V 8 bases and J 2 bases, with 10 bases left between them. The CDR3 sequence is CASGRGPYEQYF. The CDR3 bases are TGTGCCAGCGGACGGGGACCCTACGAGCAGTACTTC.

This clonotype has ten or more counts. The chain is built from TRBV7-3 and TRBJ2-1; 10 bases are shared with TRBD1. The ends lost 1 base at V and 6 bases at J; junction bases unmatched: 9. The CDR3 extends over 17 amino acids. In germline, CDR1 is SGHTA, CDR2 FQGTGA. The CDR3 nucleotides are TGTGCCAGCAGCTTAAGGGCCGGGACAGGGGTCAGCAATGAGCAGTTCTTC. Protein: CASSLRAGTGVSNEQFF.

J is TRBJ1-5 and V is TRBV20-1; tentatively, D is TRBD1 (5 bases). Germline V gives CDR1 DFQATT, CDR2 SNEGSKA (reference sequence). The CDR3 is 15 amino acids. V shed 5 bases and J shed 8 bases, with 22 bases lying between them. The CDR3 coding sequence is TGCAGTGCTGGGGGGGGGACGCGGATAGACGAGCCCCAGCATTTT. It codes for CSAGGGTRIDEPQHF.